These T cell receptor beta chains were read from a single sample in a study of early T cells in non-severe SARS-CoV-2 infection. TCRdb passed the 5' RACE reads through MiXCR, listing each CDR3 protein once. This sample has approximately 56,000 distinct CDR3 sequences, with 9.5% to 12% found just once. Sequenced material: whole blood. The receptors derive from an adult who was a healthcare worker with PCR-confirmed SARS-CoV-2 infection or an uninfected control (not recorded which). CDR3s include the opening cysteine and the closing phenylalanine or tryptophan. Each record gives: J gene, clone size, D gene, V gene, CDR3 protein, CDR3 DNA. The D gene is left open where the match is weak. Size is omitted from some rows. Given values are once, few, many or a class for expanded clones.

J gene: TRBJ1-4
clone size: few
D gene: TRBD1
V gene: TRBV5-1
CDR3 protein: CASSPATGGDDEKLFF
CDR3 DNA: TGCGCCAGCAGCCCCGCGACAGGGGGCGACGATGAAAAACTGTTTTTT

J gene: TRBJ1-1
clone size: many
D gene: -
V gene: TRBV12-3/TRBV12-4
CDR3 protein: CASSREQRNTEAFF
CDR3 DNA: TGTGCCAGCAGTCGAGAACAGCGGAACACTGAAGCTTTCTTT

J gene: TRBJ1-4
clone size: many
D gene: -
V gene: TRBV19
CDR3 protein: CASSMGYDEKLFF
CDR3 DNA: TGTGCCAGTAGTATGGGGTATGATGAAAAACTGTTTTTT

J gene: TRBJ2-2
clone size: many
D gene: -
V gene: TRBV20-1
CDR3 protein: CSAFRLPGPGELFF
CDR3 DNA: TGCAGTGCTTTCCGCCTCCCAGGGCCCGGGGAGCTGTTTTTT

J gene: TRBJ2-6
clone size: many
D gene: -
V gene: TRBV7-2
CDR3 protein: CASSSPGGANVLTF
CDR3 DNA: TGTGCCAGCAGCTCCCCGGGAGGGGCCAACGTCCTGACTTTC

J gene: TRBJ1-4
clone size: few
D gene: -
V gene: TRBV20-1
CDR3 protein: CSARQPPLKLFF
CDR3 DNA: TGCAGTGCTAGACAGCCGCCCTTAAAACTGTTTTTT

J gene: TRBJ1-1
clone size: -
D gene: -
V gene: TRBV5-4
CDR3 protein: CASSFVGQNTEAFF
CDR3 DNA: TGTGCCAGCAGCTTTGTAGGCCAGAACACTGAAGCTTTCTTT

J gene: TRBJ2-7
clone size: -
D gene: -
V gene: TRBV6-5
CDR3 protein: CASSLDGFPRNEQYF
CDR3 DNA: TGTGCCAGCAGTTTAGATGGCTTCCCGAGAAATGAGCAGTACTTC

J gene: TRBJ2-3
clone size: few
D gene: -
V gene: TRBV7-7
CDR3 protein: CASSSTFTDTQYF
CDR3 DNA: TGTGCTAGCAGCTCCACCTTCACAGATACGCAGTATTTT

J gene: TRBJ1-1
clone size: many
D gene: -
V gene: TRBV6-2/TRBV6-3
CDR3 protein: CASSYWGTEAFF
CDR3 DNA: TGTGCCAGCAGTTACTGGGGGACTGAAGCTTTCTTT

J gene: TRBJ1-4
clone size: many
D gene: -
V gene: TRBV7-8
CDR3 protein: CASSPGGTNEKLFF
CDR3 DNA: TGTGCCAGCAGCCCCGGCGGTACTAATGAAAAACTGTTTTTT

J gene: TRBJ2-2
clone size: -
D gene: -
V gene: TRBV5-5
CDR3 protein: CASSFEFGQSIFRSGELFF
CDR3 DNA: TGTGCCAGCAGCTTCGAGTTCGGTCAGTCGATTTTTCGGTCCGGGGAGCTGTTTTTT

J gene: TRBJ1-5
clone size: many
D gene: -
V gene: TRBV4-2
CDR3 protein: CASSQGSYNQPQHF
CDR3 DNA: TGTGCCAGCAGCCAAGGGTCTTACAATCAGCCCCAGCATTTT

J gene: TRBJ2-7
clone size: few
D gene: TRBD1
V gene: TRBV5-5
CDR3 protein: CASSLETGLYEQYF
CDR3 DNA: TGTGCCAGCAGCCTAGAGACAGGGCTATACGAGCAGTACTTC

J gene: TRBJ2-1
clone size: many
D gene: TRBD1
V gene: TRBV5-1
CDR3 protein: CASSFDTGSNRGYNEQFF
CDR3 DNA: TGCGCCAGCAGCTTCGATACCGGTTCGAACAGGGGCTACAATGAGCAGTTCTTC

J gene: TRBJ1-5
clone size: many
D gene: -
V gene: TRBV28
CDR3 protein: CASSLLGGENQPQHF
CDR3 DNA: TGTGCCAGCAGTCTCTTAGGGGGGGAGAATCAGCCCCAGCATTTT

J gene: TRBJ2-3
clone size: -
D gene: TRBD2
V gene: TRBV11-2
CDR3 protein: CASSPSSSGGRLSGTDTQYF
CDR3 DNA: TGTGCCAGCAGCCCCTCTAGTAGCGGGGGGCGATTGTCTGGCACAGATACGCAGTATTTT